The clone carrying this T cell receptor (beta chain) came up a few times. These data originate in a study of blood T cell repertoires in COVID-19. For the study at large: Both acute and convalescent COVID-19 samples were obtained from the United States, Italy and Spain. Nucleic acid was either cDNA or gDNA, and it came from T cells, B-cell-depleted T cells, or PBMCs.

As processed by the authors: Estimation of nucleated cell counts was performed using reference gene primer amplification. TCRdb's copy holds only in-frame clones and misses some; the assay was immunoSEQ multiplex PCR. V, J and clone size are those of that table, while D and trimming were read from the DNA. The sample records about 340,000 clones, about 86% being singletons. The receptor was isolated from a man between 25 and 39 years old with active or convalescent COVID-19. Specimen: peripheral blood.

The CDR3 reads CASSQAGKPYEQYF. CDR3 nucleotides: TGCGCCAGCAGTCAGGCCGGGAAACCCTACGAGCAGTACTTC. The chain recombines TRBV23-1 with TRBJ2-7; D perhaps matches TRBD2 (5 bases). TRBV23-1 is recorded as an ORF, its role being uncertain. The CDR3 is 14 amino acids. The ends were cut back, 3 bases at V and 2 bases at J, with 11 bases in the middle.